This entry features one T cell receptor beta chain sequence. It lacks a known antigen. An end of the junction differs from the germline gene, which may be a read error. The germline V gene yields MNHEY for CDR1 and SVGEGT for CDR2. Reading from cysteine to phenylalanine, the CDR3 counts 12 amino acids. Only the CDR3 part of the read is kept: 36 bases, read in frame from the first base. For repertoire sequencing, the TCR beta CDR3 regions were amplified from RNA transcripts. The first round was an RT-PCR using HTBI primers with the Qiagen OneStep RT-PCR kit, and this first round was followed by a second-round multiplex PCR, then size selection and purification. Sequencing of the libraries was carried out on an Illumina HiSeq2000 in paired-end mode with 100 bp reads. In the original analysis: SOAPnuke was used for read processing, and reads with adapters, uncalled bases, a mean Phred below 15, or no exact constant-primer or identifier match were discarded. High-quality paired reads were merged with COPE v1.2.5. Each unique nucleotide sequence was treated as a clonotype, and MiTCR v1.1 was used to align the clonotypes to the IMGT TRB V, D and J references. The analysis was limited to V-J combinations with a frequency above 0.0001, which together covered approximately 99% of repertoires. For each V-J combination, a TCR clonal expansion and chaos score was defined as F50 clonal expansion divided by the chaos observed in the TCRdist matrix. Features were reduced by Welch's t-statistics and random forest to approximately 13 V-J combinations, which fed a naive Bayes classifier. Thyroid-blood repertoire similarity was quantified with the Morisita-Horn index. TCRdb reprocessed the public reads (quality trimming at Q25 with fastp, clone calling with MiXCR) and kept in-frame beta chains. Under each unique CDR3 protein, matching rows form one entry showing the most common genes and DNA. TCRdb's processing, not the authors', yielded these V and J calls. The sample table holds some 1.1 million distinct CDR3 sequences, of which about 38% were seen once. 11% of the sample lies in the top ten.

The data derive from a study of Graves' ophthalmopathy and Graves' hyperthyroidism listed by TCRdb under 2018. Background for the entire study: Hyperthyroidism was defined as stable when no progression to ophthalmopathy occurred within 18 months of follow-up. To tell Graves' ophthalmopathy apart from Graves' hyperthyroidism, and to predict which patients would progress to ophthalmopathy, the study relied on TCR beta repertoire signatures. In total, 135 blood samples were TCR-sequenced: approximately 42 ophthalmopathy, around 75 hyperthyroidism and about 17 hyperthyroidism-to-ophthalmopathy patients. A discovery set of 95 to 100 patients (about 45 ophthalmopathy, 55 to 60 stable hyperthyroidism) was enrolled to explore V-J signatures distinguishing ophthalmopathy from hyperthyroidism. The independent validation cohort included 18 to 20 hyperthyroidism patients plus 17 patients who later progressed from hyperthyroidism to ophthalmopathy. In five or six hyperthyroidism patients, the T-cell repertoires found in thyroid tissue were compared with those found in blood. After sampling, hyperthyroidism patients received methimazole starting at 30 mg daily, and ophthalmopathy patients received high-dose intravenous methylprednisolone.

The hyperthyroidism patients were 18 to 65 years old and newly diagnosed, with a disease duration of less than 2 months. Patients were excluded if they had other autoimmune diseases, uncontrolled infections, pregnancy or lactation. Clinical symptoms, serum thyroxine, TRAb, thyroid ultrasound and orbital computed tomography formed the basis of the diagnosis. Total RNA was extracted using Trizol reagent, and RNA quality was checked on an Agilent 2100 Bioanalyzer. On the study overall, not on this receptor specifically: No statistical method was used to predetermine the sample size, and group allocation was not hidden from the investigators. In cross-validation, the 13-signature model distinguished ophthalmopathy from stable hyperthyroidism with nearly 90% sensitivity and roughly 81% specificity, and in the test set the corresponding values were around 80% and 75%. In validation, the model predicted ophthalmopathy progression with over 60% sensitivity and roughly 72% specificity; approximately 12 predicted patients were CT-confirmed with GO in a median of 6.5 months. Among expanded thyroid clonotypes with frequency above 0.001, most also showed up in blood, which suggests that blood repertoires may reflect the thyroid immune response.

The sequenced sample consisted of peripheral blood or thyroid tissue (not recorded which). The origin of this receptor is an adult man with Graves' hyperthyroidism. Here the chain combines TRBV6-2 or TRBV6-3 and TRBJ2-7; TRBD1 is a weak D gene call, 6 bases matching. This receptor has the CDR3 CASRGYGGEQHF. The DNA reads TGTGCCAGCAGAGGATATGGGGGCGAGCAGCACTTC.